The 32 T cell receptor beta chains listed next were all sequenced from one sample in a study of cytomegalovirus exposure and HLA in healthy donors. The PCR contained 60 Vbeta and 13 Jbeta primers. Assay used: immunoSEQ multiplex PCR; TCRdb lists only in-frame clones, some missing. This table lists fewer than 150,000 clones. The sequenced sample was PBMCs. All receptors derive from a middle-aged man in good health and CMV-seronegative.

A remark on this clone: Other DNA sequences from this sample encode an identical CDR3 as well. V usage is TRBV5-1 and J usage is TRBJ2-1, with D possibly matching TRBD1 (6 bases). V lost 4 bases to trimming and J lost 1 base, with 12 bases between them. CDR3 length equals 15 residues. Per germline, CDR1 SGHRS and CDR2 YFSETQ. The CDR3 bases are TGCGCCAGCAGCCCGACAGGCGGATCCTACAATGAGCAGTTCTTC. Residues: CASSPTGGSYNEQFF.

V is TRBV9 and J is TRBJ1-3; possibly TRBD1 for D (6 bases). The germline V gene encodes CDR1 SGDLS and CDR2 YYNGEE. The CDR3 loop spans 18 amino acids. The ends were cut back, 4 bases at V and 0 bases at J, with 20 bases in the middle. Written as DNA, the CDR3 is TGTGCCAGCAGCCCCCGGGACACGCGCCCTTCCTCTGGAAACACCATATATTTT. It translates to CASSPRDTRPSSGNTIYF. The entire variable domain, with the rest obtained from reference TRBV9 and TRBJ1-3, is as follows: DSGVTQTPKHLITATGQRVTLRCSPRSGDLSVYWYQQSLDQGLQFLIQYYNGEERAKGNILERFSAQQFPDLHSELNLSSLELGDSALYFCASSPRDTRPSSGNTIYFGEGSWLTVV.

The chain employs TRBV19 and TRBJ2-7, with 9 bases aligning to TRBD1. The J segment lost 6 bases and the V segment lost 5 bases, leaving 8 bases of the junction unmatched. The CDR3 is made up of 14 amino acids. In germline, CDR1 is LNHDA, CDR2 SQIVND (reference sequence). The CDR3 DNA follows: TGTGCCAGTAGTGTGGGGGACAGGGACGGCGAGCAGTACTTC. Translating it yields CASSVGDRDGEQYF. Drawing the rest from reference TRBV19 and TRBJ2-7, the complete variable domain is DGGITQSPKYLFRKEGQNVTLSCEQNLNHDAMYWYRQDPGQGLRLIYYSQIVNDFQKGDIAEGYSVSREKKESFPLTVTSAQKNPTAFYLCASSVGDRDGEQYFGPGTRLTVT.

The genes are TRBV6-1 and TRBJ2-7, with D unresolved. Germline-derived CDR1 and CDR2 are MNHNS and SASEGT. CDR3 length equals 14 residues. V was shortened by 1 base and J by 3 bases, with 10 bases between the two germline ends. The CDR3, as DNA: TGTGCCAGCAGTGAAGGGCAGGCTTTCTACGAGCAGTACTTC. Protein: CASSEGQAFYEQYF.

Here the CDR3 DNA reads TGCGCCAGCAGCTTGTCTAGCGGGGGGATCGGGGAGCTGTTTTTT. The encoded protein is CASSLSSGGIGELFF. V gene TRBV5-1 combines with J gene TRBJ2-2; 11 bases agree with TRBD2. CDR1 and CDR2 from the germline V gene are SGHRS and YFSETQ. The CDR3 totals 15 residues. V shed 1 base and J 7 bases; nucleotides not matched to a gene: 3.

This chain joins TRBV7-8 and TRBJ1-5; the D gene is possibly TRBD1 (6 bases). Germline CDR1 reads SGHVS; CDR2 reads FQNEAQ. This CDR3 has 15 residues. The V end was cut by 5 bases, the J end by 4 bases, with 15 bases between. The CDR3 DNA follows: TGTGCCAGCAGCCCCGTGGGACATATTAATCAGCCCCAGCATTTT. It encodes CASSPVGHINQPQHF. The whole variable domain, remainder taken from reference TRBV7-8 and TRBJ1-5, is GAGVSQSPRYKVAKRGQDVALRCDPISGHVSLFWYQQALGQGPEFLTYFQNEAQLDKSGLPSDRFFAERPEGSVSTLKIQRTQQEDSAVYLCASSPVGHINQPQHFGDGTRLSIL.

The chain combines TRBV7-8 with TRBJ2-3; TRBD2 matches at 13 bases. CDR3 size: 16 residues. Germline assignment: CDR1 SGHVS and CDR2 FQNEAQ. Unmatched junction bases numbered 4, after V lost 1 base and J lost 6 bases. DNA for the CDR3: TGTGCCAGCAGCTTAGGACTAGCGGGGGGTTCGGATACGCAGTATTTT. This encodes CASSLGLAGGSDTQYF.

The CDR3 DNA reads TGTGCCAGCAGCTTAGCCTCAGGCGGGGAGCTGTTTTTT. This translates into CASSLASGGELFF. The rearrangement joins TRBV11-1 to TRBJ2-2; D call uncertain. CDR1 and CDR2 from the germline V gene are SGHAT and FQDESV (reference sequence). The germline V and J ends were trimmed by 0 bases and 7 bases, with 6 bases remaining between them. The CDR3 sequence is 13 residues long.

The chain uses TRBV18 and TRBJ2-3, with a weak D call TRBD2 (5 bases). Germline loops: CDR1 KGHSH, CDR2 LQKENI. There are 13 residues in the CDR3. With 6 bases removed from V and 2 bases from J, the gap between germline ends came to 9 bases. The CDR3 nucleotides read TGTGCCAGCTCTCCCGGGAACACAGATACGCAGTATTTT. Translation gives CASSPGNTDTQYF.

The chain couples TRBV29-1 to TRBJ1-1, with D hard to call. The CDR3 is made up of 11 amino acids. The V gene lost 4 bases and the J gene lost 6 bases, with 9 bases spanning the gap. In germline, CDR1 is SQVTM, CDR2 ANQGSEA. This chain's CDR3 is CSVADLPEAFF. The CDR3 nucleotides are TGCAGCGTTGCGGACTTACCTGAAGCTTTCTTT.

This chain connects TRBV28 to TRBJ2-2; 9 bases are shared with TRBD1. Germline values: CDR1 MDHEN, CDR2 SYDVKM. V lost 6 bases, J lost 4 bases, and 3 bases stayed unmatched. The CDR3 runs to 14 residues. The CDR3 DNA is TGTGCCAGCAGGACAGGGGGGGGCACCGGGGAGCTGTTTTTT. Residues: CASRTGGGTGELFF.

This chain uses TRBV5-4 with TRBJ1-3; no clear D gene. Per the germline V gene, CDR1 is SGHNT and CDR2 is YYREEE (reference sequence). CDR3 size: 14 residues. V was clipped by 4 bases and J by 2 bases, with 10 bases between them. CDR3 bases: TGTGCCAGCAGCCCCCGGTCCCCTGGAAACACCATATATTTT. Encoded protein: CASSPRSPGNTIYF.

This chain uses TRBV19 with TRBJ1-5; TRBD1 agrees at 7 bases. Germline V CDR1 and CDR2: LNHDA, SQIVND (reference sequence). The CDR3 contains 18 residues. V was pared by 5 bases and J by 6 bases, with 19 bases of the junction left unmatched. The CDR3, as DNA: TGTGCCAGTAGTCTGGGGTGGACTCGGAGGGGGCATAGTCAGCCCCAGCATTTT. This encodes CASSLGWTRRGHSQPQHF. Based on the CDR3 plus reference TRBV19 and TRBJ1-5, the full variable domain is DGGITQSPKYLFRKEGQNVTLSCEQNLNHDAMYWYRQDPGQGLRLIYYSQIVNDFQKGDIAEGYSVSREKKESFPLTVTSAQKNPTAFYLCASSLGWTRRGHSQPQHFGDGTRLSIL.

The chain is built from TRBV6-5 and TRBJ2-7, with D maybe TRBD2 (6 bases). The germline gives CDR1 MNHEY, CDR2 SVGAGI. This CDR3 spans 15 amino acids. V dropped 2 bases and J dropped 0 bases, with 11 bases sitting between them. The CDR3 loop is CASSYEAGTSYEQYF. Written as DNA, the CDR3 is TGTGCCAGCAGTTACGAGGCGGGGACCTCCTACGAGCAGTACTTC.

V usage is TRBV6-5 and J usage is TRBJ2-1, with TRBD1 identical over 7 bases. The J segment lost 4 bases and the V segment lost 6 bases, leaving 9 bases of the junction unmatched. This CDR3 region has 15 residues. Germline V gives CDR1 MNHEY, CDR2 SVGAGI. CDR3 nucleotide sequence: TGTGCCAGCAGCCCTAACAGGGGTCGTTACAATGAGCAGTTCTTC. This codes for CASSPNRGRYNEQFF.

This rearrangement joins TRBV5-4 to TRBJ1-1, with D maybe TRBD1 (6 bases). Per germline, CDR1 SGHNT and CDR2 YYREEE (reference sequence). The CDR3 has 13 residues. The V end lost 2 bases, the J end lost 5 bases, and 10 bases lay between the germline ends. CDR3 residues: CASSFGRGTEAFF. The DNA for the CDR3 is TGTGCCAGCAGCTTTGGTAGGGGGACTGAAGCTTTCTTT.

Details on this clone: The identical CDR3 is also encoded by other nucleotide sequences in the sample. CDR3 sequence: CASSLGAGAYEQYF. The CDR3 DNA follows: TGCGCCAGCAGCTTGGGGGCGGGGGCGTACGAGCAGTACTTC. The chain carries TRBV5-1 and TRBJ2-7; maybe TRBD2 (7 bases). Germline V gives CDR1 SGHRS, CDR2 YFSETQ. V lost 0 bases and J 4 bases, leaving 11 bases between the germline ends. The CDR3 runs 14 residues.

The V and J genes are TRBV4-3 and TRBJ1-2; 10 positions agree with TRBD1. This CDR3 has 17 residues. CDR1 is LGHNA, CDR2 YSLEER, per germline. V shed 4 bases and J 4 bases; nucleotides not matched to a gene: 12. The CDR3 coding sequence is TGCGCCAGCAGCCCTAGCCCCTTGACAGGGGGCACCTATGGCTACACCTTC. Translated, it gives CASSPSPLTGGTYGYTF.

The rearrangement joins TRBV7-9 to TRBJ2-1; 16 nucleotides match TRBD2. The CDR3 sequence is 18 residues long. Germline-derived CDR1 and CDR2 are SEHNR and FQNEAQ (reference sequence). The ends lost 1 base at V and 9 bases at J; junction bases unmatched: 9. CDR3 in amino acids: CASSLGFGTSGGAGEQFF. CDR3 in DNA: TGTGCCAGCAGCTTAGGTTTCGGGACTAGCGGGGGGGCCGGTGAGCAGTTCTTC.

The chain is built from TRBV9 and TRBJ1-6; 8 nucleotides agree with TRBD1. Per germline, CDR1 SGDLS and CDR2 YYNGEE. The CDR3 is 17 residues long. V gave up 2 bases and J gave up 4 bases; unmatched junction bases: 8. In DNA, the CDR3 is TGTGCCAGCAGCGTTGCCCCCGACAGGGGTTATAATTCACCCCTCCACTTT. Translation: CASSVAPDRGYNSPLHF. Looking up the rest from reference TRBV9 and TRBJ1-6 gives the full variable domain: DSGVTQTPKHLITATGQRVTLRCSPRSGDLSVYWYQQSLDQGLQFLIQYYNGEERAKGNILERFSAQQFPDLHSELNLSSLELGDSALYFCASSVAPDRGYNSPLHFGNGTRLTVT.

This chain uses TRBV4-2 with TRBJ2-3; D possibly corresponds to TRBD1 (5 bases). Germline V gene sequence: CDR1 LGHNA, CDR2 YNFKEQ. Trimming removed 1 base at V and 0 bases at J, with 14 bases between. The CDR3 contains 17 residues. The CDR3 DNA sequence: TGTGCCAGCAGCCAAGGGCAAGACAGAACCAGCACAGATACGCAGTATTTT. Translating gives CASSQGQDRTSTDTQYF.

The V gene is TRBV23-1, the J gene TRBJ2-3; unclear D gene. TRBV23-1 carries the ORF label, with uncertain function. CDR3 length: 17 amino acids. V was clipped by 4 bases and J by 2 bases, with 19 bases between them. The CDR3 protein is CASSRRRLKVNTDTQYF. As DNA, the CDR3 is TGCGCCAGCAGTCGCCGGAGACTTAAGGTCAACACAGATACGCAGTATTTT.

This sequence joins TRBV13 and TRBJ2-4, with TRBD2 matching 14 bases. The CDR3 is made up of 14 amino acids. The germline V gene encodes CDR1 PRHDT and CDR2 FYEKMQ (reference sequence). Trimming removed 5 bases from V and 7 bases from J; junction bases left unmatched: 1. The CDR3: CASSGTSGGNIQYF. The CDR3, as DNA: TGTGCCAGCAGCGGGACTAGCGGGGGTAACATTCAGTACTTC.

The rearrangement links TRBV5-1 to TRBJ1-2; 7 nucleotides match TRBD1. V lost 4 bases to trimming and J lost 5 bases; unmatched junction nucleotides: 5. CDR3 length: 13 residues. Germline loops: CDR1 SGHRS, CDR2 YFSETQ. The CDR3 spells CASSRGQEYGYTF. The CDR3 DNA reads as TGCGCCAGCAGCCGCGGACAGGAGTATGGCTACACCTTC.

The chain uses TRBV5-4 and TRBJ1-1; D might be TRBD1 (5 bases). Trimming stripped 4 bases from V and 1 base from J, with 14 bases between. Germline V CDR1 and CDR2: SGHNT, YYREEE (reference sequence). There are 15 residues in the CDR3. CDR3 amino acids: CASSLSRQKNTEAFF. Written as DNA, the CDR3 is TGTGCCAGCAGCCTGTCTCGACAGAAGAACACTGAAGCTTTCTTT.

The J gene is TRBJ2-5, the V gene TRBV5-1, with 7 bases that match TRBD2. From germline, CDR1 is SGHRS and CDR2 YFSETQ. V was clipped by 3 bases and J by 5 bases; unmatched bases: 10. CDR3 length equals 15 residues. The CDR3 spells CASSSLGGGSETQYF. The CDR3 DNA reads TGCGCCAGCAGCTCCCTTGGGGGGGGATCGGAGACCCAGTACTTC.

This chain joins TRBV15 and TRBJ2-5; TRBD2 matches 7 bases. This CDR3 comprises 16 residues. The J segment lost 2 bases and the V segment lost 0 bases, leaving 6 bases of the junction unmatched. Germline CDR1 reads LNHNV; CDR2 reads YYDKDF (reference sequence). CDR3 in DNA: TGTGCCACCAGCAGAGAAGTGGGGAGGGCTCAAGAGACCCAGTACTTC. This sequence encodes CATSREVGRAQETQYF.

This sequence joins TRBV4-2 and TRBJ1-2; D not resolved. Trimming stripped 0 bases from V and 2 bases from J, with 10 bases between. Per germline, CDR1 LGHNA and CDR2 YNFKEQ. The CDR3 consists of 15 residues. The CDR3, as DNA: TGTGCCAGCAGCCAAGATTCCCCGGGAAACTATGGCTACACCTTC. It yields the protein CASSQDSPGNYGYTF.

The genes are TRBV4-2 and TRBJ2-7; no firm D call. The CDR3 is made up of 18 amino acids. Trimming stripped 5 bases from V and 6 bases from J, with 29 bases between. Germline V CDR1 and CDR2: LGHNA, YNFKEQ. In DNA form, the CDR3 reads TGTGCCAGCAGCAGATCCCTCGGGTCGGGTGGCGTTCTACTCGAGCAGTACTTC. Protein sequence: CASSRSLGSGGVLLEQYF.

The chain employs TRBV7-9 and TRBJ1-2, with 9 bases matching TRBD1. Germline V gene data show CDR1 as SEHNR and CDR2 as FQNEAQ (reference sequence). V trimming: 5 bases; J trimming: 8 bases; junction bases outside the gene matches: 6. There are 13 residues in the CDR3. CDR3 in DNA: TGTGCCAGCAGCCGTGGGGACAGGGAAGGCTACACCTTC. Protein: CASSRGDREGYTF.

The chain recombines TRBV15 with TRBJ2-7, with TRBD1 matching 10 bases. The junction had 10 bases not matched to a gene; V was cut back by 0 bases and J by 2 bases. The length of the CDR3 is 18 residues. CDR1 is LNHNV and CDR2 is YYDKDF in the germline V gene (reference sequence). CDR3 in amino acids: CATSRDSSGTGVAYEQYF. The CDR3 bases are TGTGCCACCAGCAGAGATTCCTCCGGGACAGGGGTGGCCTACGAGCAGTACTTC.

The chain couples TRBV18 to TRBJ2-7; D is unclear. The CDR3 is made up of 15 amino acids. Germline CDR1 reads KGHSH; CDR2 reads LQKENI. The V end was cut by 3 bases, the J end by 5 bases, with 17 bases between. CDR3 sequence (DNA): TGTGCCAGCTCACCTCGATACGGATCAGAGGACGAGCAGTACTTC. As protein: CASSPRYGSEDEQYF.